This T cell receptor beta chain came from a study of OX40 agonist ivuxolimab in advanced cancers. Patients were ineligible given autoimmune disease history or systemic immunosuppression. In this sample, this clone turned up once. Antigen: not known. Broader study findings: CD8+ T cells (on average) carried more expanded clones than CD4+ T cells. Part of the nonresponder group also had normalized T-cell clonal expansion that was low. Blood T cells, both CD4+ and CD8+, expanded clonally by week 6 at 0.1 to 3.0 mg/kg.

Assay: immunoSEQ multiplex PCR; the TCRdb copy retains only in-frame clones and omits some. The sample records approximately 70,000 clones, about four fifths being singletons. This clonotype originated in an adult with an advanced solid tumor such as melanoma, head and neck, liver or kidney cancer. The sequencing here drew on CD4+ or CD8+ T cells sorted from blood, taken in a trial of the OX40 agonist ivuxolimab.

The CDR3 nucleotides are TGTGCCTGGACGGGGACTAGACAACAAGAGACCCAGTACTTC. Amino acids: CAWTGTRQQETQYF. The chain uses TRBV30 and TRBJ2-5; the match to TRBD2 covers 8 bases. Per germline, CDR1 GTSNPN and CDR2 SVGIG (reference sequence). This CDR3 contains 14 residues. V dropped 4 bases and J dropped 2; count of bases not matched to a gene: 6.